The TCR beta chain described here comes from a study of blood T cell repertoires in COVID-19 (dated by TCRdb to 2019 to 2021). Describing the broader study: Samples from collaborators originated in the United States, Italy and Spain and spanned both the acute and convalescent phases of COVID-19. The prospective study material was composed of cDNA or gDNA derived from T cells, B-cell-depleted T cells, or PBMCs. Deeply sampled blood TCRbeta repertoires from subjects exposed to, actively infected with, or recovered from COVID-19 were included in the dataset. The repertoires were released in a freely available public database intended as a resource for research on the immune response to SARS-CoV-2. Samples came from the ongoing ImmuneRACE study (first 160 participants) plus 1,254 subjects from 6 global collaborators. The sample metadata nearly always contained a de-identified subject ID, COVID-19 status, age in years and sex. Where HLA class I and class II types were available, the types were taken from metadata supplied by the sample provider, not from assay-based typing.

What the authors observed across the whole study: How much clinical and demographic metadata was included differed by source and by participant, and the metadata was provided uncurated.

V is pruned by 3 bases and J by 4 bases, leaving 9 bases of the junction without a gene match. The germline V gene encodes CDR1 LNHDA and CDR2 SQIVND (reference sequence). The CDR3 numbers 16 residues from cysteine through phenylalanine. Of all the DNA, just the CDR3 is kept, 48 bases in frame from base 1. Points on this clone: Its target antigen remains unknown. Within one base of it there is no much larger clone, and no base qualities were kept.

The collaborating institutions used their own protocols to collect whole blood in K2EDTA tubes. Collaborator samples were shipped for TCRbeta analysis as frozen whole blood, isolated PBMCs, or DNA extracted from either sample type. The immunoSEQ Assay, a bias-controlled multiplex PCR, was used to amplify TCRbeta CDR3 regions from genomic DNA. Per the original workflow: The number of nucleated cells in each sample was estimated from the amplification of reference gene primers within the assay. To quantify the absolute abundance of each unique TCRbeta CDR3 rearrangement, sequence reads were collapsed and filtered. Productive Simpson clonality was computed per sample as the square root of Simpson's diversity index over productive rearrangements. Entries here come from immuneACCESS through TCRdb and include only in-frame sequences with V and J called. Some clones fail to appear in such tables; in the studies checked, an unresolved V gene covers under half of the shortfall, and the cause of the remainder is unknown. V, J and clone size are those of that table, while D and trimming were read from the DNA. The sample table holds some 200,000 clones, of which roughly 80% were seen once. The top ten clones comprise more than 9% of the sample.

Sample: peripheral blood. The TCR originated in a woman older than 75 with acute or convalescent COVID-19. The chain was built from TRBV19 and TRBJ1-2; the central 9 bases match TRBD1. The CDR3 corresponds to CASSIAGQGLVYGYTF. The DNA sequence follows: TGTGCCAGTAGTATTGCGGGACAGGGTCTTGTCTATGGCTACACCTTC.